The sequence of this T cell receptor beta chain was determined in a study of read filtering for tumor transcriptome and immune sequencing. This CDR3 is 16 amino acids long. From germline, CDR1 is SGHTA and CDR2 FQGTGA. The germline V and J ends were trimmed by 2 bases and 4 bases, with 17 bases remaining between them. This library used about 360 ng RNA and molecular barcoded adaptors spanning alpha/delta and beta/gamma chains. TCRdb ran MiXCR on the reads and lists one entry per CDR3 protein. The repertoire consists of 50,000 or so distinct CDR3 sequences, with less than 20% occurring once and the leading ten covering approximately 15%. At least ten counts were recorded for this clonotype. Its antigen is as yet unknown. Study outcomes and limitations: The sorted CD138-negative fraction was a mixed bone marrow immune population, not purified T cells.

This receptor was obtained from a donor aged 40 or over with multiple myeloma. The genes are TRBV7-3 and TRBJ1-1, with TRBD1 as a possible D gene (6 bases). Sample: a population of CD138-negative cells sorted from bone marrow. The CDR3 DNA reads TGTGCCAGCAGCTTATACCTAAAGCCACAGGGCACTGAAGCTTTCTTT. Protein product: CASSLYLKPQGTEAFF.